This TCR beta chain is drawn from a study of CD8 T cells in ankylosing spondylitis. The CDR3 totals 13 residues. Germline V gene data show CDR1 as SQVTM and CDR2 as ANQGSEA. V was trimmed by 4 bases and J by 0 bases, leaving 8 bases between them. Study results and limitations: As reported, disease-linked clones showed significant enrichment in matched ankylosing spondylitis synovial fluid.

This clonotype came up many times. Its cognate antigen is unknown. TCRdb recomputed calls from the 5' RACE reads with MiXCR, one row per CDR3 protein. The table has fewer than 50,000 distinct CDR3 sequences, approximately 10% seen once. This sequence joins TRBV29-1 and TRBJ2-3; D gene ambiguous. This receptor was identified in a male donor with ankylosing spondylitis or in good health (not recorded which). The sequenced material came from blood, either unsorted or a sorted T cell fraction (not recorded which). The CDR3 coding sequence is TGCAGCGTTGGGGTGTCTAGCACAGATACGCAGTATTTT. Protein sequence: CSVGVSSTDTQYF.